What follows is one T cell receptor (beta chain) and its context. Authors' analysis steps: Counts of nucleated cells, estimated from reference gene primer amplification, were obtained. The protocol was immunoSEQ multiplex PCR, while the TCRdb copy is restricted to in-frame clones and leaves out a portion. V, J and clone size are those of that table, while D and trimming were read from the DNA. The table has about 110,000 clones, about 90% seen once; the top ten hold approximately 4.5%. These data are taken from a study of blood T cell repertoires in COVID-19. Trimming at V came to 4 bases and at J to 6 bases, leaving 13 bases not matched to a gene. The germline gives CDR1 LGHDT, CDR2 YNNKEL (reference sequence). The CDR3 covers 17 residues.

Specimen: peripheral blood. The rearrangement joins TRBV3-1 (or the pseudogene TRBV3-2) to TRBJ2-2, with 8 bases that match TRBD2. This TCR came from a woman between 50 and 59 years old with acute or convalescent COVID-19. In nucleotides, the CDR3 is TGTGCCAGCAGCCTAAACCGCGGTACGGGAGGGGCCGGGGAGCTGTTTTTT. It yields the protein CASSLNRGTGGAGELFF.